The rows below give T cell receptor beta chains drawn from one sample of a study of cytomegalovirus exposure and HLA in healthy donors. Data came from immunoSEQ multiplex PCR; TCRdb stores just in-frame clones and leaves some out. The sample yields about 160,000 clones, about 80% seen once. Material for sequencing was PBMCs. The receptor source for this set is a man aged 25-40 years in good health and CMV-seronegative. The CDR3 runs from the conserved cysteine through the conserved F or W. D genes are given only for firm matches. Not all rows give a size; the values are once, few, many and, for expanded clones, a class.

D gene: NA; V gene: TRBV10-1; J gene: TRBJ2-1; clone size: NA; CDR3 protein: CATPLMSYNEQFF; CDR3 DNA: TGCGCCACCCCGTTAATGTCCTACAATGAGCAGTTCTTC
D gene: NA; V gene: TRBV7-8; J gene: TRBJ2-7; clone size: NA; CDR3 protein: CASSLDSTYEQYF; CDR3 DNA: TGTGCCAGCAGCTTAGACAGCACCTACGAGCAGTACTTC
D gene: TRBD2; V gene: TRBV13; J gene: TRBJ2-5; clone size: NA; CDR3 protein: CASSLLSGRDQETQYF; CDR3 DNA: TGTGCCAGCAGCTTATTAAGCGGGAGGGATCAAGAGACCCAGTACTTC
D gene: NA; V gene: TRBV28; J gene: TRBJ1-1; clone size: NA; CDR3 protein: CASSFLRDLRRAFF; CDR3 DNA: TGTGCCAGCAGTTTTTTGAGGGATCTTAGGAGGGCTTTCTTT
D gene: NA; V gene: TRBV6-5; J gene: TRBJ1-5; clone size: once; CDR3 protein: CASSYGLDQPQHF; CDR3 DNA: TGTGCCAGCAGTTACGGCCTCGATCAGCCCCAGCATTTT
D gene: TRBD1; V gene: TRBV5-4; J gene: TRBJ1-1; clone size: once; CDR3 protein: CASSLEGTGGTEAFF; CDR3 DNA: TGTGCCAGCAGCTTGGAGGGGACAGGGGGAACTGAAGCTTTCTTT
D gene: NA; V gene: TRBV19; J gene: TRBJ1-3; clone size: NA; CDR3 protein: CASSPRVFSGNTIYF; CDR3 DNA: TGTGCCAGTAGTCCCAGGGTCTTCTCTGGAAACACCATATATTTT
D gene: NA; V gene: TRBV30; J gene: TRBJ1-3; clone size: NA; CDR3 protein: CAWTGGPAILYF; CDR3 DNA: TGTGCCTGGACGGGAGGGCCCGCAATCCTATATTTT
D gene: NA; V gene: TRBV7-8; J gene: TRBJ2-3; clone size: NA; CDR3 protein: CASTPGQDTQYF; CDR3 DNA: TGTGCCAGCACCCCTGGGCAAGATACGCAGTATTTT
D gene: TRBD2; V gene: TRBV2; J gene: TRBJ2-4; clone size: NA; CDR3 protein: CASRAGVAKNIQYF; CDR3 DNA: TGTGCCAGTAGGGCGGGGGTAGCCAAAAACATTCAGTACTTC
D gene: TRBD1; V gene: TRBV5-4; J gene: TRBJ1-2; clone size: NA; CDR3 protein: CASSSSDREGGYTF; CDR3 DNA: TGTGCCAGCAGCTCCTCGGACAGGGAAGGAGGCTACACCTTC
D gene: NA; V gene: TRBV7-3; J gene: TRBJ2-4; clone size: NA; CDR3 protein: CASSFRGAGNIQYF; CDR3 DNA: TGTGCCAGCAGCTTCCGGGGGGCTGGAAACATTCAGTACTTC
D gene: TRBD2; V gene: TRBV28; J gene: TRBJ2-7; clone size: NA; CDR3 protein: CASSFSGGVYEQYF; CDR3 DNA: TGTGCCAGCAGTTTTTCTGGGGGGGTCTACGAGCAGTACTTC
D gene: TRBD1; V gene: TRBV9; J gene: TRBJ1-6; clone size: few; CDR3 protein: CASSVGTGGGGYNSPLHF; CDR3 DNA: TGTGCCAGCAGCGTAGGGACAGGGGGCGGGGGTTATAATTCACCCCTCCACTTT
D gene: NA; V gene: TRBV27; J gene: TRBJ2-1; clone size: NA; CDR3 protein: CASSLFAGFNEQFF; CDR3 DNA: TGTGCCAGCAGCCTCTTTGCGGGTTTCAATGAGCAGTTCTTC
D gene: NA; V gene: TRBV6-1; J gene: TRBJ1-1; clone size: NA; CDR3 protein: CASSRGGTEAFF; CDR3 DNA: TGTGCCAGCAGCCGAGGGGGCACTGAAGCTTTCTTT
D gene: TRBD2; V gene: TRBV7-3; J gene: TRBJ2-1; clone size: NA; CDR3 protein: CASSSGLAGDEQFF; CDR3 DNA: TGTGCCAGCAGCTCCGGACTAGCGGGAGATGAGCAGTTCTTC
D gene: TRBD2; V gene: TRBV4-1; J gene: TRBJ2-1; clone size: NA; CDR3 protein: CASSQVDMGLAAYNEQFF; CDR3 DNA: TGCGCCAGCAGCCAAGTCGATATGGGACTAGCGGCCTACAATGAGCAGTTCTTC
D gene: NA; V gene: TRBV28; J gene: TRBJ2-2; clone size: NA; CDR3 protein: CASSFGGRQTGELFF; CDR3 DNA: TGTGCCAGCAGTTTTGGGGGGAGGCAAACCGGGGAGCTGTTTTTT
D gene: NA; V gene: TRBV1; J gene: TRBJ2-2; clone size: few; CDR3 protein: CTSSQSPVRPGTSVSGELFF; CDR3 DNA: TGCACCAGCAGCCAGAGTCCCGTGAGACCCGGGACTAGCGTGTCCGGGGAGCTGTTTTTT
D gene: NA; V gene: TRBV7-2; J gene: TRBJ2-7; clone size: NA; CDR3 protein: CASSLELLVSYEQYF; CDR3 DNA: TGTGCCAGCAGCTTAGAACTCCTAGTCTCCTACGAGCAGTACTTC
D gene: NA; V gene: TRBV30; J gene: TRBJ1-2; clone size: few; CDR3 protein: CAWSGGRGYTF; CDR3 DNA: TGTGCCTGGAGTGGAGGGCGCGGCTACACCTTC
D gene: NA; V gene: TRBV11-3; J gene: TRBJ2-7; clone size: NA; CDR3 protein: CASSLGPGPNYEQYF; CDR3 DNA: TGTGCCAGCAGCTTAGGGCCAGGCCCCAACTACGAGCAGTACTTC
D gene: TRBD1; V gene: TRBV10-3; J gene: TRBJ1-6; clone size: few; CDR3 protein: CAISESALTGSSYNSPLHF; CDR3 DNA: TGTGCCATCAGTGAGTCAGCCCTGACAGGGAGCTCCTATAATTCACCCCTCCACTTT